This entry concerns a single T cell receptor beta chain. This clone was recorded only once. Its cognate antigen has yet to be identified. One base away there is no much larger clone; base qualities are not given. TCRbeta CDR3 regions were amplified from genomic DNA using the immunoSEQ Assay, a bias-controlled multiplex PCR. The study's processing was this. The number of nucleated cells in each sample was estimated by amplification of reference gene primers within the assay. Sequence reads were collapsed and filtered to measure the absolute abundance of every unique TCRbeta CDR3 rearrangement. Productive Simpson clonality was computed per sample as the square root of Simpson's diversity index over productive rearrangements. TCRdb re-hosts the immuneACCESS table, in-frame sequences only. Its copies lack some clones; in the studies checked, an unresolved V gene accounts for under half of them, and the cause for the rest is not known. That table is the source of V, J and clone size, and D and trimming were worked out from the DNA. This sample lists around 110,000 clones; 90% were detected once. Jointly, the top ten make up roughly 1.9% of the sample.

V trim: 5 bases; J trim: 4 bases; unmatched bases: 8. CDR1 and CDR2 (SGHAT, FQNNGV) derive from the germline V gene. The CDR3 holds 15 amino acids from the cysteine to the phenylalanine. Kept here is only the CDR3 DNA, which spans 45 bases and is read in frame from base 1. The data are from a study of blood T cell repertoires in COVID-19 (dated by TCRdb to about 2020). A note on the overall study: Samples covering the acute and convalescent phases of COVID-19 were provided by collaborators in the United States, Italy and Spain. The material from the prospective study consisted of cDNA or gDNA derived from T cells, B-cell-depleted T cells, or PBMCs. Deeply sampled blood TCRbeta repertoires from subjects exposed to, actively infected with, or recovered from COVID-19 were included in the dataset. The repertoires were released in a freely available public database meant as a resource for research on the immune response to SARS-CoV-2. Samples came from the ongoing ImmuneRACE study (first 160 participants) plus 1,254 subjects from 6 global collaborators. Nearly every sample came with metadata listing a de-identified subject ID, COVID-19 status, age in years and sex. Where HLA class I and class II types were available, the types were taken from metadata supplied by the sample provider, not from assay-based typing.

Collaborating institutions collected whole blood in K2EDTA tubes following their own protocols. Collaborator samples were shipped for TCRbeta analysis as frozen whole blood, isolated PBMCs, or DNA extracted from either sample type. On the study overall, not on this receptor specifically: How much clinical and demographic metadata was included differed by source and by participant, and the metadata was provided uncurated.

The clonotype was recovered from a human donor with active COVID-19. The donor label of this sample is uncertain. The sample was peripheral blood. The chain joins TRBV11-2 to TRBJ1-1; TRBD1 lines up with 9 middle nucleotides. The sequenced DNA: TGTGCCAGCAGCCATTGGGACAGGGTGAGCACTGAAGCTTTCTTT. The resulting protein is CASSHWDRVSTEAFF.